The 24 T cell receptor beta chains listed next were all sequenced from one sample in a study of T cell responses to AZD1222 COVID-19 vaccine. The protocol was immunoSEQ multiplex PCR, while the TCRdb copy is restricted to in-frame clones and leaves out a portion. The table has some 110,000 clones, 85% to 90% seen once. The sample was peripheral blood, taken 28 days after the second AZD1222 dose. The source of these receptors is an adult who received the AZD1222 COVID-19 vaccine.

The rearrangement joins TRBV6-2 or TRBV6-3 to TRBJ2-7; the D gene is possibly TRBD1 (6 bases). V gave up 4 bases and J gave up 1 base, with 11 bases separating them. Per germline, CDR1 MNHEY and CDR2 SVGEGT. The CDR3 loop spans 14 amino acids. The CDR3 spells CASSSPGQSYEQYF. The CDR3 nucleotides read TGTGCCAGCAGTTCCCCGGGACAATCCTACGAGCAGTACTTC.

The chain couples TRBV13 to TRBJ2-7; a possible D gene is TRBD2 (5 bases). The germline CDR1 and CDR2 sequences are PRHDT and FYEKMQ (reference sequence). Trimming removed 8 bases from V and 4 bases from J, with 12 bases in between. This CDR3 has 12 residues. The DNA of the CDR3 is TGTGCCAGCTCCCATCCGGGGTACGAGCAGTACTTC. It yields the protein CASSHPGYEQYF.

This chain joins TRBV6-5 and TRBJ1-5; no clear D gene. Looked up from germline, CDR1 is MNHEY and CDR2 is SVGAGI. V was pared by 6 bases and J by 0 bases, with 6 bases between. The CDR3 loop spans 13 amino acids. The CDR3 reads CASRENSNQPQHF. The CDR3, as DNA: TGTGCCAGCAGAGAGAATAGCAATCAGCCCCAGCATTTT.

The chain employs TRBV28 and TRBJ2-6; 8 bases agree with TRBD1. Germline V gene data show CDR1 as MDHEN and CDR2 as SYDVKM. V dropped 6 bases and J dropped 1; count of bases not matched to a gene: 8. The CDR3 is 17 amino acids. Here the CDR3 reads CASSAGGAGSGANVLTF. The CDR3 coding sequence is TGTGCCAGCAGCGCAGGGGGCGCTGGGTCTGGGGCCAACGTCCTGACTTTC.

This chain uses TRBV7-2 with TRBJ2-2; D gene unclear. CDR1 is SGHTA, CDR2 FQGNSA, per germline. The CDR3 sequence is 16 residues long. V shed 1 base and J shed 0 bases, with 9 bases lying between them. The CDR3 nucleotides are TGTGCCAGCAGCTTAGAGCTCTTGCCGAACACCGGGGAGCTGTTTTTT. Translated, it gives CASSLELLPNTGELFF.

The V and J genes are TRBV7-9 and TRBJ2-3; 7 positions match TRBD1. The CDR3 sequence is 14 residues long. Germline CDR1 reads SEHNR; CDR2 reads FQNEAQ (reference sequence). The ends lost 5 bases at V and 4 bases at J; junction bases unmatched: 6. CDR3 loop: CASSATGVADTQYF. The CDR3 nucleotides read TGTGCCAGCAGCGCCACAGGGGTCGCAGATACGCAGTATTTT.

V and J are TRBV18 and TRBJ1-2; no firm D call. The CDR3 consists of 14 residues. Trimming took off 3 bases at V and 5 bases at J, with 13 bases between the two ends. Germline V lookup: CDR1 KGHSH, CDR2 LQKENI. The CDR3 DNA follows: TGTGCCAGCTCACCCGGAGCGGCAGATTATGGCTACACCTTC. Translated, it gives CASSPGAADYGYTF.

This clone was counted between two and nine times. The chain links TRBV10-3 to TRBJ2-7; 14 bases are a match to TRBD2. V lost 3 bases, J lost 4 bases, and 5 bases stayed unmatched. CDR1 is ENHRY and CDR2 is SYGVKD in the germline V gene. This CDR3 is built from 16 residues. CDR3 nucleotide sequence: TGTGCCATCAGTGACACCGGGACTAGCGGGAGTTACGAGCAGTACTTC. Translation: CAISDTGTSGSYEQYF.

This chain connects TRBV7-6 to TRBJ1-1, with no clear D. The V end was cut by 3 bases, the J end by 5 bases, with 10 bases between. The CDR3 length is 13 residues. CDR1 and CDR2 (germline): SGHVS, FNYEAQ. In DNA form, the CDR3 reads TGTGCCAGCAGCTTTCAGTCGTATACTGAAGCTTTCTTT. Translated, it gives CASSFQSYTEAFF. The full variable domain, with the rest looked up from reference TRBV7-6 and TRBJ1-1, is GAGVSQSPRYKVTKRGQDVALRCDPISGHVSLYWYRQALGQGPEFLTYFNYEAQQDKSGLPNDRFSAERPEGSISTLTIQRTEQRDSAMYRCASSFQSYTEAFFGQGTRLTVV.

This clone occurred once. The rearrangement joins TRBV19 to TRBJ2-2; either TRBD1 or TRBD2 may supply D (5 bases each). Per germline, CDR1 LNHDA and CDR2 SQIVND (reference sequence). This CDR3 comprises 13 residues. The ends were cut back, 5 bases at V and 7 bases at J, with 11 bases in the middle. The CDR3 loop reads CASSARGGGELFF. Here the CDR3 DNA reads TGTGCCAGTAGTGCCCGGGGCGGCGGGGAGCTGTTTTTT.

The genes are TRBV19 and TRBJ2-3, with D possibly TRBD1 on 6 matching bases. Between the trimmed V and J ends, which lost 8 bases and 0 bases, there was a span of 12 bases. CDR3 length: 14 amino acids. The germline V gene has CDR1 LNHDA and CDR2 SQIVND (reference sequence). The chain's CDR3 is CASEDSFSTDTQYF. In DNA, the CDR3 is TGTGCCAGTGAGGACAGTTTTAGCACAGATACGCAGTATTTT.

This clone occurred once. The J gene is TRBJ2-3, the V gene TRBV24-1; 7 bases fit TRBD2. Germline CDR1 reads KGHDR; CDR2 reads SFDVKD. The CDR3 runs 13 residues. The ends lost 9 bases at V and 6 bases at J; junction bases unmatched: 8. The CDR3 DNA follows: TGTGCCACCGGGGGAGGGGCTTTGGATACGCAGTATTTT. Amino acids: CATGGGALDTQYF.

This chain links TRBV27 with TRBJ1-1, with 8 bases matching TRBD1. This CDR3 has 17 residues. The germline gives CDR1 MNHEY, CDR2 SMNVEV (reference sequence). V lost 5 bases and J lost 4; bases outside the gene matches: 15. CDR3 residues: CASSSGQGEIWGTEAFF. CDR3 DNA sequence: TGTGCCAGCAGTAGTGGACAGGGCGAGATCTGGGGCACTGAAGCTTTCTTT.

This CDR3 is CASSQNGAENQPQHF. In DNA form, the CDR3 reads TGTGCCAGCAGCCAGAACGGGGCAGAGAATCAGCCCCAGCATTTT. The rearrangement uses TRBV7-2 and TRBJ1-5; D is perhaps TRBD1 (5 bases). CDR3 size: 15 residues. V was trimmed by 5 bases and J by 4 bases, leaving 15 bases between them. Germline V gives CDR1 SGHTA, CDR2 FQGNSA.

Only one count was recorded for this clone. CDR3 coding DNA: TGTGCCTGGAATAAAAAAGCAGGGGGCACTGAAGCTTTCTTT. Translating it yields CAWNKKAGGTEAFF. V gene TRBV30 combines with J gene TRBJ1-1, with 7 nucleotides matching TRBD1. The CDR3 is made up of 14 amino acids. The J segment lost 4 bases and the V segment lost 4 bases, leaving 9 bases of the junction unmatched. Germline V gene data show CDR1 as GTSNPN and CDR2 as SVGIG (reference sequence).

The chain links TRBV12-2 to TRBJ1-4; TRBD1, the table's D call, was not compared with the DNA. TRBV12-2 is labeled a pseudogene. The CDR3 runs to 15 residues. For the CDR3, the DNA is TGTGCAAGTCGCTCGTCGACAGGCCATAATGAAAAACTGTTTTTT. Protein product: CASRSSTGHNEKLFF.

The V and J genes are TRBV6-5 and TRBJ1-1; no firm D call. The CDR3 consists of 13 residues. Looked up from germline, CDR1 is MNHEY and CDR2 is SVGAGI. V lost 4 bases to trimming and J lost 1 base, with 7 bases between them. The CDR3 region is CASSFQENTEAFF. The CDR3, as DNA: TGTGCCAGCAGTTTTCAGGAGAACACTGAAGCTTTCTTT.

Remarks on this clone: The junction and the germline gene differ at one end; a read error may be behind it. J is TRBJ2-7 and V is TRBV5-5; 7 bases agree with TRBD1. The CDR3 covers 13 residues. In germline, CDR1 is SGHKS, CDR2 YYEKEE (reference sequence). CDR3 DNA: TGTGCCAGCAGCGACGGACACAGACAGGGCAGAGACTTC. Amino acid sequence: CASSDGHRQGRDF.

The rearrangement uses TRBV19 and TRBJ1-5, with TRBD1 matching over 7 bases. In germline, CDR1 is LNHDA, CDR2 SQIVND (reference sequence). There are 18 residues in the CDR3. V lost 4 bases, J lost 0 bases, and 12 bases stayed unmatched. The CDR3: CASSSLEGAIYSNQPQHF. As DNA, the CDR3 is TGTGCCAGTAGTAGCCTAGAGGGGGCGATTTATAGCAATCAGCCCCAGCATTTT.

The chain couples TRBV5-6 to TRBJ2-7, with D tentatively TRBD2 (7 bases). Trimming pared 4 bases from V and 7 bases from J, leaving 18 bases between. Germline loops: CDR1 SGHDT, CDR2 YYEEEE. The CDR3 extends over 14 amino acids. The CDR3 loop is CASSQGGDFDEQYF. DNA for the CDR3: TGTGCCAGCAGCCAAGGGGGGGACTTCGATGAGCAGTACTTC.

The gene calls are TRBV7-3 and TRBJ2-3, with TRBD2 matching over 12 bases. Germline V gene data show CDR1 as SGHTA and CDR2 as FQGTGA. V shed 4 bases and J 3 bases; nucleotides not matched to a gene: 2. The CDR3 covers 15 residues. The CDR3 loop is CASSYTSGGTDTQYF. CDR3 nucleotide sequence: TGTGCCAGCAGCTATACTAGCGGGGGGACAGATACGCAGTATTTT.

The chain is built from TRBV11-2 and TRBJ2-3; unclear D gene. With 5 bases removed from V and 3 bases from J, the gap between germline ends came to 18 bases. CDR1 SGHAT and CDR2 FQNNGV come from the germline V gene. CDR3 length: 16 residues. The CDR3 reads CASSRTKNFGTDTQYF. The CDR3 DNA reads TGTGCCAGCAGCCGAACCAAGAATTTCGGGACAGATACGCAGTATTTT.

The V gene is TRBV6-6, the J gene TRBJ1-1; TRBD1 is a possible D gene (5 bases). CDR1 MNHNY and CDR2 SVGAGI come from the germline V gene (reference sequence). The CDR3 is 15 residues long. V was trimmed by 2 bases and J by 3 bases, leaving 13 bases between them. The CDR3 loop is CASSYVIWGDTEAFF. The DNA of the CDR3 is TGTGCCAGCAGTTACGTCATATGGGGGGACACTGAAGCTTTCTTT.

This chain joins TRBV5-8 and TRBJ1-4; the D is unclear. The V and J ends lost 0 bases and 7 bases respectively, with 10 bases between them. There are 14 residues in the CDR3. Germline CDR1 SGHTS, CDR2 YDEGEE. The CDR3 loop is CASSLGEGIEKLFF. The CDR3 DNA reads TGTGCCAGCAGCTTGGGTGAAGGAATTGAAAAACTGTTTTTT. The complete variable domain, with remaining parts taken from reference TRBV5-8 and TRBJ1-4, reads EAGVTQSPTHLIKTRGQQATLRCSPISGHTSVYWYQQALGLGLQFLLWYDEGEERNRGNFPPRFSGRQFPNYSSELNVNALELEDSALYLCASSLGEGIEKLFFGSGTQLSVL.